This entry concerns a single T cell receptor (beta chain). The target antigen is unknown. The ends were cut back, 0 bases at V and 1 base at J, with 12 bases in the middle. The CDR3 runs 16 residues. The germline V gene encodes CDR1 DFQATT and CDR2 SNEGSKA (reference sequence). The data belong to a study of CD8 T cells in ankylosing spondylitis. Overall study findings and caveats: Peripheral blood held disease-linked clones only at relatively low frequency, and these were CD8+. Significantly higher representation of disease-linked clones was reported for matched ankylosing spondylitis synovial fluid.

Each TCR beta library was made by quantitative 5'-RACE that incorporated molecular barcodes. TCRdb redid the calling of the 5' RACE reads with MiXCR, one entry per CDR3 protein. The table includes 200,000 to 250,000 distinct CDR3 sequences, approximately 24% detected once. The sample was blood, either unsorted or a sorted T cell fraction (not recorded which). The chain joins TRBV20-1 to TRBJ2-2; the D gene could be TRBD1 or TRBD2 (6 bases each). This sequence originates from a male donor with ankylosing spondylitis or in good health (not recorded which). The CDR3 loop reads CSARDVGGGNTGELFF. For the CDR3, the DNA is TGCAGTGCTAGAGATGTGGGGGGCGGGAACACCGGGGAGCTGTTTTTT.